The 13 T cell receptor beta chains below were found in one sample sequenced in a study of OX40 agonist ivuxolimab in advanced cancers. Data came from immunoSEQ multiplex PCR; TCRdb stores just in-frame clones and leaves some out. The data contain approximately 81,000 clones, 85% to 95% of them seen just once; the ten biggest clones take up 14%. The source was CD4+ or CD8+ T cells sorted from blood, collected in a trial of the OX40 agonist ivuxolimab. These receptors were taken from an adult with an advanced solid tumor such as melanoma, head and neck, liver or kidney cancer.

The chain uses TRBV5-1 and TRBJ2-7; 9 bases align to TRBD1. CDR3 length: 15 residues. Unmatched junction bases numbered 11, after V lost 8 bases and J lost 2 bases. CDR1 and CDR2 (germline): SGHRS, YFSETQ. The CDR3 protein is CASTNPGQGTYEQYF. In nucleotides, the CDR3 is TGCGCCAGTACGAACCCGGGACAGGGAACCTACGAGCAGTACTTC.

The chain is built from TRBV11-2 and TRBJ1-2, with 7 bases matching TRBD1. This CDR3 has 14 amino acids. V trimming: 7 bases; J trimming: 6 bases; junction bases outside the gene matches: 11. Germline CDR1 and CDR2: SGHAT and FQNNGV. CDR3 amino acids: CASTPGTAFDGYTF. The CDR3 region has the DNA TGTGCCAGCACCCCCGGGACAGCTTTTGATGGCTACACCTTC.

The CDR3 region is CASRVFEGQPQHF. CDR3 DNA: TGTGCCAGCAGAGTGTTCGAGGGGCAGCCCCAGCATTTT. The chain couples TRBV27 to TRBJ1-5; tentatively, D is TRBD1 (5 bases). The germline CDR1 and CDR2 sequences are MNHEY and SMNVEV (reference sequence). The V and J ends lost 6 bases and 7 bases respectively, with 13 bases between them. This CDR3 has 13 amino acids.

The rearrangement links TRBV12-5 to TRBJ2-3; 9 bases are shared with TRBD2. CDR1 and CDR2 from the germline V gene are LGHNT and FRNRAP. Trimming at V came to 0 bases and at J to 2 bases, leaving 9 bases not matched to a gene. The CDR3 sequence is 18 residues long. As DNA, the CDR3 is TGTGCTAGTGGTTTGGTACGGCTAGCGGGGACCTACACAGATACGCAGTATTTT. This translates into CASGLVRLAGTYTDTQYF.

This CDR3 reads CASSLDGRDDSGANVLTF. In DNA form, the CDR3 reads TGTGCCAGCAGCTTAGATGGAAGGGATGACTCTGGGGCCAACGTCCTGACTTTC. The chain has TRBV13 and TRBJ2-6; D gene unclear. The germline V gene encodes CDR1 PRHDT and CDR2 FYEKMQ (reference sequence). The CDR3 contains 18 residues. Between the trimmed V and J ends, which lost 1 base and 0 bases, there was a span of 13 bases.

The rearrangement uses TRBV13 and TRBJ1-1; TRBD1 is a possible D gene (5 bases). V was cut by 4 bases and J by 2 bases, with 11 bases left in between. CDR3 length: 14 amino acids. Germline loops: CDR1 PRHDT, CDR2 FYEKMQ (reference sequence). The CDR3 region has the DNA TGTGCCAGCAGCTCGGACACATACAACACTGAAGCTTTCTTT. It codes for CASSSDTYNTEAFF. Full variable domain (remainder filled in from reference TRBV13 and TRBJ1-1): AAGVIQSPRHLIKEKRETATLKCYPIPRHDTVYWYQQGPGQDPQFLISFYEKMQSDKGSIPDRFSAQQFSDYHSELNMSSLELGDSALYFCASSSDTYNTEAFFGQGTRLTVV.

This CDR3 reads CASRVGTRGNGDTQYF. DNA of the CDR3: TGCGCCAGCAGGGTCGGGACCCGGGGCAACGGGGATACGCAGTATTTT. The chain has TRBV5-1 and TRBJ2-3; D might be TRBD1 or TRBD2, each matching 5 bases. The V end lost 5 bases, the J end lost 6 bases, and 22 bases lay between the germline ends. This CDR3 has 16 amino acids. CDR1 is SGHRS and CDR2 is YFSETQ in the germline V gene.

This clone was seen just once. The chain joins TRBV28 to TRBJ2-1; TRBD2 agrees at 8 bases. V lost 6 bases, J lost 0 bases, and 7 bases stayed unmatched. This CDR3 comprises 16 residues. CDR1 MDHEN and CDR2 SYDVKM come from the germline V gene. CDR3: CASSPPAGGSYNEQFF. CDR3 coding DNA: TGTGCCAGCAGCCCCCCTGCGGGAGGCTCCTACAATGAGCAGTTCTTC. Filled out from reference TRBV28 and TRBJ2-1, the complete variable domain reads DVKVTQSSRYLVKRTGEKVFLECVQDMDHENMFWYRQDPGLGLRLIYFSYDVKMKEKGDIPEGYSVSREKKERFSLILESASTNQTSMYLCASSPPAGGSYNEQFFGPGTRLTVL.

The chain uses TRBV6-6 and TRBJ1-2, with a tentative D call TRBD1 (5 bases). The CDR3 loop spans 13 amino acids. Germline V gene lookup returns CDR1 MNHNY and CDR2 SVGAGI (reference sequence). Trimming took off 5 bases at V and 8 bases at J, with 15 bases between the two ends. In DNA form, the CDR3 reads TGTGCCAGCAGTGAGGCTGGGGGTGAGGGCTACACCTTC. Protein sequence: CASSEAGGEGYTF.

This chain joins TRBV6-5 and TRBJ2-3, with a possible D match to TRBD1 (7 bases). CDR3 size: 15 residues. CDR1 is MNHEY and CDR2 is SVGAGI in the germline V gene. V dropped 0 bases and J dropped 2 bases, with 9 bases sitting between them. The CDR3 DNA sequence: TGTGCCAGCAGTTACTCCAGGGGGGCCACAGATACGCAGTATTTT. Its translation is CASSYSRGATDTQYF.

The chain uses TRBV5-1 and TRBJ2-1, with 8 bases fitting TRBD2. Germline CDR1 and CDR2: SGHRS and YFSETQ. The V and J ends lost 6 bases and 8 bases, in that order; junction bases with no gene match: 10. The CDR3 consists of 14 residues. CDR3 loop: CASNSGTSADEQFF. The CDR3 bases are TGCGCCAGCAACTCCGGGACTAGTGCGGATGAGCAGTTCTTC.

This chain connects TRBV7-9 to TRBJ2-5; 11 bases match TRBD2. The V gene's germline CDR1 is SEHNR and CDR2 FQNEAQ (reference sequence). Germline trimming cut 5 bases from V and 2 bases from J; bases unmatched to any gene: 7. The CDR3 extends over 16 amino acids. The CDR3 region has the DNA TGTGCCAGCAGCGGCGGGACTAGCGGATTTCAAGAGACCCAGTACTTC. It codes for CASSGGTSGFQETQYF.

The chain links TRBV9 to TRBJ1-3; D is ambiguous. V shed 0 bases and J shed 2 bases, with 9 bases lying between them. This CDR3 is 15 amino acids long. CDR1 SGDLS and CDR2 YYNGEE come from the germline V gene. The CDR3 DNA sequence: TGTGCCAGCAGCGTAGACGGCGAGCCTGGAAACACCATATATTTT. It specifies CASSVDGEPGNTIYF.